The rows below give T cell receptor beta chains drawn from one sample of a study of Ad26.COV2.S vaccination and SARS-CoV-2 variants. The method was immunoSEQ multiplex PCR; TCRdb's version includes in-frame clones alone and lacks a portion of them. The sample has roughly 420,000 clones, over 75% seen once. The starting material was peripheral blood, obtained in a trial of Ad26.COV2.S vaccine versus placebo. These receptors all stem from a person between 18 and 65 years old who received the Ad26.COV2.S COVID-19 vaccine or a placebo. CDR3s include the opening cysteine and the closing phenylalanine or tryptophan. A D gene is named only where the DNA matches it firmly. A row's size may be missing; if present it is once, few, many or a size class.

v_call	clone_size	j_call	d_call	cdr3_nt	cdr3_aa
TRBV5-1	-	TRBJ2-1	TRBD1	TGCGCCAGCAGCAGGGAAGGGGGCGTAGGCGTCTACAATGAGCAGTTCTTC	CASSREGGVGVYNEQFF
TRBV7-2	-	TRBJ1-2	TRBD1	TGTGCCAGCAGCTTAGGAGGACAGGGGGTTTCCTATGGCTACACCTTC	CASSLGGQGVSYGYTF
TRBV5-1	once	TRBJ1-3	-	TGCGCCAGCAGCTTGGTCTCTGGAAACACCATATATTTT	CASSLVSGNTIYF
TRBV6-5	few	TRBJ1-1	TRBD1	TGTGCCAGCAGTAGACAGGGATGGTACACTGAAGCTTTCTTT	CASSRQGWYTEAFF
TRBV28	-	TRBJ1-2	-	TGTGCCAGCAGTCCGGCAGGGCACGGCTACACCTTC	CASSPAGHGYTF
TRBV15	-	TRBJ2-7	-	TGTGCCACCAGCAGAGATTTAAGGGCCTACGAGCAGTACTTC	CATSRDLRAYEQYF
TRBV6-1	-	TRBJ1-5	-	TGTGCCAGCAGTGAGCAGGAGTTCAATCAGCCCCAGCATTTT	CASSEQEFNQPQHF
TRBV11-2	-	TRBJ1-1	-	TGTGCCAGCAGCACAGGACTTAACACTGAAGCTTTCTTT	CASSTGLNTEAFF
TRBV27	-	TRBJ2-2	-	TGTGCCAGCAGTTCCGCACGAGGAACCGGGGAGCTGTTTTTT	CASSSARGTGELFF
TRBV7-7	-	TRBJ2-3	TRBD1	TGTGCCAGCAGCCAGCACCGAACAGGGGGCGGGTCAGATACGCAGTATTTT	CASSQHRTGGGSDTQYF
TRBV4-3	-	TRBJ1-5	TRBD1	TGCGCCAGCAGCCAAGGGACAGGGTCCCAGCCCCAGCATTTT	CASSQGTGSQPQHF
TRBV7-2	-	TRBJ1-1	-	TGTGCCAGCAGCTTAGTACAGGGTGGTATCTCGGCTTTCTTT	CASSLVQGGISAFF
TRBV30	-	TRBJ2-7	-	TGTGCCTGGAGAACGAAACAGGGATTCCCCGGGGGGGAGCAGTACTTC	CAWRTKQGFPGGEQYF
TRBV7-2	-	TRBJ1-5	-	TGTGCCAGCAGCTTAGTTTCTGGGAAAAGCAATCAGCCCCAGCATTTT	CASSLVSGKSNQPQHF
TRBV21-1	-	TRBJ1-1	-	TGTGCCAGCAGCAAAGCCGCAGGGGAAGCTTTCTTT	CASSKAAGEAFF
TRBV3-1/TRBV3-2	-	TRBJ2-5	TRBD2	TGTGCCAGCAGCTTGGCTTTGGCGGGGGGGCCAGGGACCCAGTACTTC	CASSLALAGGPGTQYF
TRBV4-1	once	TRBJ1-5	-	TGCGCCAGCAGCCAAGATCGGGCAGGCAATCAGCCCCAGCATTTT	CASSQDRAGNQPQHF
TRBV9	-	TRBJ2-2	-	TGTGCCAGCAGCGTCGTGGAGAAGAACACCGGGGAGCTGTTTTTT	CASSVVEKNTGELFF
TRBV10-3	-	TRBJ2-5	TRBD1	TGTGCCATCAGCAGGGGGTATGGGGAGACCCAGTACTTC	CAISRGYGETQYF
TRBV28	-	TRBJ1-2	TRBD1	TGTGCCACTTTGGACAGGGCGACCAGCTATGGCTACACCTTC	CATLDRATSYGYTF
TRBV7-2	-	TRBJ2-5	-	TGTGCCAGCAGCTTAGCCGTCGCGAGGGGGATGGAGACCCAGTACTTC	CASSLAVARGMETQYF
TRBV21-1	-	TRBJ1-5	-	TGTGCCAGCAGGCTTATGTCAGAGGATAGCAATCAGCCCCAGCATTTT	CASRLMSEDSNQPQHF
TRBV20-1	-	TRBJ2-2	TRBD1	TGCAGTGCCAGGGGGCCCGGGGAGCTGTTTTTT	CSARGPGELFF
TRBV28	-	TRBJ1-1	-	TGTGCCAGCGCATGGGCCGGGGCGAGGACTGAAGCTTTCTTT	CASAWAGARTEAFF
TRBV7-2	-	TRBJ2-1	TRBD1	TGTGCCAGCAGCCAATCGACAGGGGGGTACAATGAGCAGTTCTTC	CASSQSTGGYNEQFF
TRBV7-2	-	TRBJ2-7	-	TGTGCCAGCAGCTTATGGTCCGGGACGACCTACGAGCAGTACTTC	CASSLWSGTTYEQYF
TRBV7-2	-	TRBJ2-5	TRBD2	TGTGCCAGCAGCTTAGCCCAGACTAGCGGGGGATCCCAAGAGACCCAGTACTTC	CASSLAQTSGGSQETQYF
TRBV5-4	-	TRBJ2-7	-	TGTGCCAGCAGCTTGTGGGACGAGCAGTACTTC	CASSLWDEQYF
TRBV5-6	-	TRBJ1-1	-	TGTGCCAGCAGCTCCAACTGGGTTGGAGCTTTCTTT	CASSSNWVGAFF
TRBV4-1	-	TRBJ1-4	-	TGCGCCAGCAGCCAAGTAGGCTTCACCGGGAAACTGTTTTTT	CASSQVGFTGKLFF
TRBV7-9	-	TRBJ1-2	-	TGTGCCAGCAGCTTTGGCCACGGGGGAGATTATGGCTACACCTTC	CASSFGHGGDYGYTF
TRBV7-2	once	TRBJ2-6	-	TGTGCCAGCAGCTTAGGGTTCTCTGGGGCCAACGTCCTGACTTTC	CASSLGFSGANVLTF